A selection of T cell receptor beta chains follows, all from one sample in a study of T-cell reconstitution after alpha-beta-depleted transplantation in children. TCRdb re-derived calls from the PCR reads in MiXCR, one entry per CDR3 protein. The sample consists of a few hundred thousand distinct CDR3 sequences, 23% of them appearing once. Sequences were derived from PBMCs, mostly from graft donor cells, sampled 180 days after TCRalphabeta/CD19-depleted stem cell transplant. Receptor source: a male patient younger than 18 who had a stem cell transplant for acute lymphoblastic leukemia, so the T cells may come from the graft donor. The CDR3 runs from the conserved cysteine through the conserved F or W. The D gene is left open where the match is weak. A clone size is listed for some rows: how often the clone was seen (once, few, many), or a class if it is expanded.

v_call,j_call,d_call,clone_size,cdr3_nt,cdr3_aa
TRBV7-9,TRBJ1-1,-,-,TGTGCCAGCAGCTTAAAACAGCCCGTGAACACTGAAGCTTTCTTT,CASSLKQPVNTEAFF
TRBV5-1,TRBJ2-1,TRBD2,-,TGCGCCAGCAGCTTGGCTCTAGCGGGAATTGAGCAGTTCTTC,CASSLALAGIEQFF
TRBV25-1,TRBJ2-3,-,-,TGTGCCAGCAGTGTCGATACCCGAAAGGATACGCAGTATTTT,CASSVDTRKDTQYF
TRBV20-1,TRBJ2-1,TRBD2,few,TGCAGTGCTAGACGCCTAGCGGGCGCGTTCTTC,CSARRLAGAFF
TRBV11-1,TRBJ2-4,TRBD2,-,TGTGCCAGCAGCCCCCGGACTAGCGGGAACATTCAGTACTTC,CASSPRTSGNIQYF
TRBV24-1,TRBJ2-7,-,-,TGTGCCACCAGCACAGACAGGCGAACAGGCGAGCAGTACTTC,CATSTDRRTGEQYF
TRBV20-1,TRBJ1-5,-,many,TGCAGTGCTAGAGACGGACATTTGCCCCAGCATTTT,CSARDGHLPQHF
TRBV9,TRBJ2-2,-,once,TGTGCCAGCAGCGTAGTGGGACTTCCTAACACCGGGGAGCTGTTTTTT,CASSVVGLPNTGELFF
TRBV27,TRBJ2-7,TRBD2,few,TGTGCCAGCAGTTTGGGGGGAGGACTAGTCCACGAGCAGTACTTC,CASSLGGGLVHEQYF
TRBV11-2,TRBJ2-7,-,few,TGTGCCAGCAGCTTTGGAGCGCGCGTCTCCTACGAGCAGTACTTC,CASSFGARVSYEQYF
TRBV5-6,TRBJ1-5,-,-,TGTGCCAGCAGCTTGATCGGGGAGCCCCAGCATTTT,CASSLIGEPQHF
TRBV9,TRBJ2-5,-,few,TGTGCCAGCAGCGTAGACCCGGGGCTAATAGAGACCCAGTACTTC,CASSVDPGLIETQYF
TRBV5-1,TRBJ2-3,-,-,TGCGCCAGCAGCTCCCCGGCGGGATTTACAGATACGCAGTATTTT,CASSSPAGFTDTQYF
TRBV6-5,TRBJ2-3,-,-,TGTGCCAGCAGTTACGGCACCCAGGGCACAGATACGCAGTATTTT,CASSYGTQGTDTQYF
TRBV18,TRBJ2-7,TRBD2,-,TGTGCCAGCTCAAGGGAGGGGCCAAGGTTCTACGAGCAGTACTTC,CASSREGPRFYEQYF